The T cell receptor (beta chain) described here comes from a study of blood T cell repertoires in COVID-19. Background on the study: COVID-19 samples from acute and convalescent phases originated in the United States, Italy and Spain. From T cells, B-cell-depleted T cells, or PBMCs came the material, which was cDNA or gDNA.

The authors' processing: Amplification with reference gene primers provided the estimates of nucleated cell counts. Libraries were prepared by immunoSEQ multiplex PCR; TCRdb keeps only in-frame clonotypes and omits some of them. V and J calls plus clone size are reproduced from that table; the DNA served to infer D and trimming. Among 100,000 to 150,000 clones listed, approximately 86% were seen once. With 10 bases removed from V and 6 bases from J, the gap between germline ends came to 12 bases. CDR1 and CDR2 from the germline V gene are MNHEY and SVGAGI. CDR3 length: 11 amino acids. The chain recombines TRBV6-5 with TRBJ1-2; D gene ambiguous. The sequenced material came from peripheral blood. The clonotype was recovered from a woman in her 70s with COVID-19, enrolled during active disease. The CDR3 loop reads CAMPCSDGYTF. The CDR3 bases are TGTGCCATGCCGTGTAGTGATGGCTACACCTTC.